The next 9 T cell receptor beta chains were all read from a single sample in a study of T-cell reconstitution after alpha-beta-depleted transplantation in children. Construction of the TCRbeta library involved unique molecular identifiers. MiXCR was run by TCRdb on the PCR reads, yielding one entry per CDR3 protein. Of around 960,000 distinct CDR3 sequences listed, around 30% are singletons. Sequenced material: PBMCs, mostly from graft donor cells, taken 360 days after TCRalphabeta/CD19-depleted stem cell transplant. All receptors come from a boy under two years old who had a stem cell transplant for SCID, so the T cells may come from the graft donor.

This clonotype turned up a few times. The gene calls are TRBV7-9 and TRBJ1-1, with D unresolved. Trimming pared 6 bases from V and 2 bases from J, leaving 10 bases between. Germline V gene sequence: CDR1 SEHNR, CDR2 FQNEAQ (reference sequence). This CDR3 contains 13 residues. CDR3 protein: CASSQKGNTEAFF. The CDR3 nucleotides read TGTGCCAGCAGTCAAAAGGGTAACACTGAAGCTTTCTTT.

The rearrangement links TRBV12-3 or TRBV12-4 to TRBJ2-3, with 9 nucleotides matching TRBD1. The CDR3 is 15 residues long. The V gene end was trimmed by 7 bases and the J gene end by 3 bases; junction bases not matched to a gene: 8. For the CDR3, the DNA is TGTGCCAGCACCTCCGGACAGGGGATGACAGATACGCAGTATTTT. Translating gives CASTSGQGMTDTQYF.

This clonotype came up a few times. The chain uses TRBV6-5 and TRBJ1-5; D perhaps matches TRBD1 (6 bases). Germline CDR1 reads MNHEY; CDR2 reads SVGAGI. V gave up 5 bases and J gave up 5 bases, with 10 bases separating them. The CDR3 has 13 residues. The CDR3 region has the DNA TGTGCCAGCAGTCGGGACAATCATCAGCCCCAGCATTTT. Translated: CASSRDNHQPQHF.

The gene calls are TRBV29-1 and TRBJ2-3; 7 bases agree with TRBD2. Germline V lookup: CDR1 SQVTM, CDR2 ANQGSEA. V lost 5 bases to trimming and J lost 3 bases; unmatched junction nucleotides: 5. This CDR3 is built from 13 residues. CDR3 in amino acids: CSVSPGGTDTQYF. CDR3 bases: TGCAGCGTTTCGCCCGGGGGGACAGATACGCAGTATTTT.

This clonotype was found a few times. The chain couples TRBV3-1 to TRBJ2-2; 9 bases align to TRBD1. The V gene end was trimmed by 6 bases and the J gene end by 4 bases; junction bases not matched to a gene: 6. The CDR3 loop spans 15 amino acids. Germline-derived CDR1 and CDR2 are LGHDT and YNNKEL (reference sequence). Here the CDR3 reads CASRLLGQGTGELFF. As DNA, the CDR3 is TGTGCCAGCAGACTTTTGGGACAGGGCACCGGGGAGCTGTTTTTT. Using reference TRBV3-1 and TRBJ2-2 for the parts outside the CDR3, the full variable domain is DTAVSQTPKYLVTQMGNDKSIKCEQNLGHDTMYWYKQDSKKFLKIMFSYNNKELIINETVPNRFSPKSPDKAHLNLHINSLELGDSAVYFCASRLLGQGTGELFFGEGSRLTVL.

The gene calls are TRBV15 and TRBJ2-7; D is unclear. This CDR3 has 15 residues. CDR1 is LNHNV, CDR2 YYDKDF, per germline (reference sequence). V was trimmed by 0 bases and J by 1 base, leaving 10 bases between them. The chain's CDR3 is CATSRDVSWSYEQYF. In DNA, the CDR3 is TGTGCCACCAGCAGAGATGTATCCTGGTCCTACGAGCAGTACTTC.

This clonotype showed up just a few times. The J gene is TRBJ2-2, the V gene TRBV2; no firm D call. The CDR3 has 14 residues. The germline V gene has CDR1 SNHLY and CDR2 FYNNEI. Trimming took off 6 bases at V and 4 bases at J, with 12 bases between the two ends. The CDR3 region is CASRHGSFTGELFF. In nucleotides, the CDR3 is TGTGCCAGCAGGCACGGGTCTTTCACCGGGGAGCTGTTTTTT.

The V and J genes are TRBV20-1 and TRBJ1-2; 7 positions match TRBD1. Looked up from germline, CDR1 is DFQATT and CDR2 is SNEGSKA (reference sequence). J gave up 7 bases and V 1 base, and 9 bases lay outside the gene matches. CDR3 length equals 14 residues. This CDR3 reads CSARGQQGLVGYTF. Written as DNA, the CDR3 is TGCAGTGCTAGAGGTCAACAGGGGCTTGTTGGCTACACCTTC.

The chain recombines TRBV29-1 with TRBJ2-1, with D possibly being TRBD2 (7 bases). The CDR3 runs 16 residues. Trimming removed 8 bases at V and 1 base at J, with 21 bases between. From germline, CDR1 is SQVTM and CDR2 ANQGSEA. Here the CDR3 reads CSIGGWDTDSYNEQFF. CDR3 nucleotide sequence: TGCAGCATCGGGGGGTGGGACACCGATTCCTACAATGAGCAGTTCTTC.